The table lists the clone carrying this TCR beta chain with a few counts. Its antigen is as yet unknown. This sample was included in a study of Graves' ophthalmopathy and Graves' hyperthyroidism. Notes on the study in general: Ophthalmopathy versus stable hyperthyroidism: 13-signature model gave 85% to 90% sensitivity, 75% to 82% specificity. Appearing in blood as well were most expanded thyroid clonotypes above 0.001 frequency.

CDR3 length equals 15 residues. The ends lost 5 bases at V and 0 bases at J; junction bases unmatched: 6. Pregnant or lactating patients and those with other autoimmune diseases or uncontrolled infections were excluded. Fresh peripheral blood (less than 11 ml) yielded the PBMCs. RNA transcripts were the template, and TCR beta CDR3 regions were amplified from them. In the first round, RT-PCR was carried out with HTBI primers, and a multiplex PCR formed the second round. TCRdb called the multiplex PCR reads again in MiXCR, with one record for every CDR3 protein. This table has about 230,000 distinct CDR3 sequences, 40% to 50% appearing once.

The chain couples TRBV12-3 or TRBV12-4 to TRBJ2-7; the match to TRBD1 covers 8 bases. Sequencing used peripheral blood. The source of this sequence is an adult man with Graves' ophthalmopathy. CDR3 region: CASSRQGSSSYEQYF. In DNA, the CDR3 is TGTGCCAGCAGTCGACAGGGGTCGAGCTCCTACGAGCAGTACTTC.